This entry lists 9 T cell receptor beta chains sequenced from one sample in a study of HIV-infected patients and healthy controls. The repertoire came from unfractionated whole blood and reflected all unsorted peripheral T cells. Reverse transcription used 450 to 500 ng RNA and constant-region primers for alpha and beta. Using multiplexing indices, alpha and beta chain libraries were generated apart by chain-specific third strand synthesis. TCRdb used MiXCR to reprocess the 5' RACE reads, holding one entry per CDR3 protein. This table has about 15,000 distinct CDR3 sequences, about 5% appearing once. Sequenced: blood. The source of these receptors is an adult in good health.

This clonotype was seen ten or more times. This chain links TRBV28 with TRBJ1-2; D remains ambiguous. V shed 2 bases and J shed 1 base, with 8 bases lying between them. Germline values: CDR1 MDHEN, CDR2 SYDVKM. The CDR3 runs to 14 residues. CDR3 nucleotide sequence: TGTGCCAGCAGTTTACGGGAGATTAACTATGGCTACACCTTC. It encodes CASSLREINYGYTF.

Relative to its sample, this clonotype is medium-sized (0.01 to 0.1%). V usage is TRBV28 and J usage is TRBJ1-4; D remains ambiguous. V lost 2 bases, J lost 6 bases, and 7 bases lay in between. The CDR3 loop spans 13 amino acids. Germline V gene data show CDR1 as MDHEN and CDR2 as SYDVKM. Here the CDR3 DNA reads TGTGCCAGCAGTTTACAGGTTTATGAAAAACTGTTTTTT. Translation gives CASSLQVYEKLFF. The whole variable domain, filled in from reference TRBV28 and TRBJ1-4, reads DVKVTQSSRYLVKRTGEKVFLECVQDMDHENMFWYRQDPGLGLRLIYFSYDVKMKEKGDIPEGYSVSREKKERFSLILESASTNQTSMYLCASSLQVYEKLFFGSGTQLSVL.

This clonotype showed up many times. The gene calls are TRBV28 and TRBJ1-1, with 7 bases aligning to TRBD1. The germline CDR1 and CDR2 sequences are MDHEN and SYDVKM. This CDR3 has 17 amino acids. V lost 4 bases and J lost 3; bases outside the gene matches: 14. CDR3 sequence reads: CASSSIGTDRWYTEAFF. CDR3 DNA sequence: TGTGCCAGCAGTTCCATTGGGACAGATAGGTGGTACACTGAAGCTTTCTTT.

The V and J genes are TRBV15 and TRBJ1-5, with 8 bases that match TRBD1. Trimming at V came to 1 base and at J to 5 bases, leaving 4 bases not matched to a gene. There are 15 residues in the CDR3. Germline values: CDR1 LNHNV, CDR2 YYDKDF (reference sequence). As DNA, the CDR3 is TGTGCCACCAGCAGAGTCCCAGGGGGCCATCAGCCCCAGCATTTT. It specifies CATSRVPGGHQPQHF.

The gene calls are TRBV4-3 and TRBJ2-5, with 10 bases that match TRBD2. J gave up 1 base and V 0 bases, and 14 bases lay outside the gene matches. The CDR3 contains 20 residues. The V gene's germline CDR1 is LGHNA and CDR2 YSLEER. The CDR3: CASSQDTGSGLAGVQETQYF. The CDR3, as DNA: TGCGCCAGCAGCCAAGATACAGGTTCGGGCCTAGCGGGGGTCCAAGAGACCCAGTACTTC.

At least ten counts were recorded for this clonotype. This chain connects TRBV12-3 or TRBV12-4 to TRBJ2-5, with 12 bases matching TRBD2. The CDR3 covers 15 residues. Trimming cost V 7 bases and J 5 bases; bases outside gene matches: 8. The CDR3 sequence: CASNPTSGGRETQYF. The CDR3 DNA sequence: TGTGCCAGCAACCCAACTAGCGGGGGGCGGGAGACCCAGTACTTC.

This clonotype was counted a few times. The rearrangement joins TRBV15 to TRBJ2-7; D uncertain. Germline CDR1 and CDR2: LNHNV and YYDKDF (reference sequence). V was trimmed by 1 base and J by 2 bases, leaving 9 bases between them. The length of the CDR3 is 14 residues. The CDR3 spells CATSRGAPTYEQYF. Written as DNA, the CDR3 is TGTGCCACCAGCAGAGGAGCGCCCACCTACGAGCAGTACTTC.

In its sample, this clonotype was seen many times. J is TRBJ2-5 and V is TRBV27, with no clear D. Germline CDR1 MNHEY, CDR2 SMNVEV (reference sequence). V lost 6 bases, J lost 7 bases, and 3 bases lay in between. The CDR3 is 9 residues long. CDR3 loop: CASSGTQYF. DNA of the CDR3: TGTGCCAGCAGCGGGACCCAGTACTTC.

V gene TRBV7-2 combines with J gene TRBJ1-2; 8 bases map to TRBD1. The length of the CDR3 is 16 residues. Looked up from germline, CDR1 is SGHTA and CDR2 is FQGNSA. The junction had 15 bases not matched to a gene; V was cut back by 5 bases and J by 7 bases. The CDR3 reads CASSRDKQGAAGGYTF. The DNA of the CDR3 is TGTGCCAGCAGCAGAGACAAGCAGGGGGCGGCGGGTGGCTACACCTTC. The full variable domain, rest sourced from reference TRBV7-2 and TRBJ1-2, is GAGVSQSPSNKVTEKGKDVELRCDPISGHTALYWYRQSLGQGLEFLIYFQGNSAPDKSGLPSDRFSAERTGGSVSTLTIQRTQQEDSAVYLCASSRDKQGAAGGYTFGSGTRLTVV.